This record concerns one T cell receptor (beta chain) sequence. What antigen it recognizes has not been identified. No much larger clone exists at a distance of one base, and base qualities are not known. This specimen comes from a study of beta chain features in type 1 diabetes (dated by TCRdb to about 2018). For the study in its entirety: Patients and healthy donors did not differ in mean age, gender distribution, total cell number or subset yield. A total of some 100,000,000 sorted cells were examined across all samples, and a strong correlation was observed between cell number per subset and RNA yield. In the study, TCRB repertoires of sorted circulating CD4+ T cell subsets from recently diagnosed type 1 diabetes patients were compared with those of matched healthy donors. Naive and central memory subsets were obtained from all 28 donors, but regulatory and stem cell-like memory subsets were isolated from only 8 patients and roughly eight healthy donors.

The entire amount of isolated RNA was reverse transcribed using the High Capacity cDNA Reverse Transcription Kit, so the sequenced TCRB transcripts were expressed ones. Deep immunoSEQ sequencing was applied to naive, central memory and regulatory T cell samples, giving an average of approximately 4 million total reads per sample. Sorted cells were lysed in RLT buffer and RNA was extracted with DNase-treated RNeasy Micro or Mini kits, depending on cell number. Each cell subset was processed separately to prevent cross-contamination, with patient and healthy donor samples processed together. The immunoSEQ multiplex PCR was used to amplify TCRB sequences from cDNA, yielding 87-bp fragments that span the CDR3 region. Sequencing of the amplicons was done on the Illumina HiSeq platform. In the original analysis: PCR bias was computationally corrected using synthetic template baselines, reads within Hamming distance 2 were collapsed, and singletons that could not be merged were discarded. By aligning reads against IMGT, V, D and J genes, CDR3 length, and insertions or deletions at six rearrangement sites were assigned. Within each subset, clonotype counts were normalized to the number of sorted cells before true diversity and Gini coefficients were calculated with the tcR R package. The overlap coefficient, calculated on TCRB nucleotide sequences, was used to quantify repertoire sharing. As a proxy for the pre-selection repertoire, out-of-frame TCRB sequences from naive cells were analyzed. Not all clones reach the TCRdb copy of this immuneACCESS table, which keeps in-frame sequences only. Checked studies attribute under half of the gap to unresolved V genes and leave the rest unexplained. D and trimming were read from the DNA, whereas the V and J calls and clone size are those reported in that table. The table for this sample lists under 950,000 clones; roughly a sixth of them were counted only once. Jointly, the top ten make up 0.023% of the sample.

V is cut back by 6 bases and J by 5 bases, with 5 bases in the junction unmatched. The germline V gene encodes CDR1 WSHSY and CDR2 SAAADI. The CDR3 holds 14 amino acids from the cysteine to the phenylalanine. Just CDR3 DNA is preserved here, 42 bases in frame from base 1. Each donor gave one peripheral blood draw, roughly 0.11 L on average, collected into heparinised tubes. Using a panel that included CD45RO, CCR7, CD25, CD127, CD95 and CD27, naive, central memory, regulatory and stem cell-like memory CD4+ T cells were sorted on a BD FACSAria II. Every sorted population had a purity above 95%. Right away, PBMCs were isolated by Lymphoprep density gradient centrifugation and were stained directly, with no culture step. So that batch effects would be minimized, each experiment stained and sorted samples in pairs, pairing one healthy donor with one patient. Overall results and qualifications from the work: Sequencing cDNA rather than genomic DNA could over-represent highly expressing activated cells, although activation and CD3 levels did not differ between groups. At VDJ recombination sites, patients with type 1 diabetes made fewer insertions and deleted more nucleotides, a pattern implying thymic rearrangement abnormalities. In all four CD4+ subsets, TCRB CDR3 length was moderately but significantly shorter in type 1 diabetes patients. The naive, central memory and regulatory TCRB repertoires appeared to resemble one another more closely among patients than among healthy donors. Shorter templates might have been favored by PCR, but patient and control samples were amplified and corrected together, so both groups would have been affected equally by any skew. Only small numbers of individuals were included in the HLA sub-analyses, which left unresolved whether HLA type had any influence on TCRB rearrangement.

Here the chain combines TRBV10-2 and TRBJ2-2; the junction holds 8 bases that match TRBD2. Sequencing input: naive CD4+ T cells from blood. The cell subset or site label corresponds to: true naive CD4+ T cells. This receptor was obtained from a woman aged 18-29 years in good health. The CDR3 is CASRGGRTTGELFF. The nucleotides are TGCGCCAGCAGGGGCGGGAGGACGACCGGGGAGCTGTTTTTT.